One and the same sample provided the 30 T cell receptor beta chains below, sequenced in a study of radiation and T cells in renal cell carcinoma. Time point described: baseline pretreatment blood. Treatment described: 15 Gy SBRT to primary tumor, nephrectomy 4 weeks later. TCRdb keeps only in-frame clones here, not all; method: immunoSEQ multiplex PCR. The repertoire holds 50,000 to 75,000 clones, 60% to 85% seen once, with more than 7% in the top ten. This specimen consisted of blood, obtained from a patient whose treatment included radiotherapy and nephrectomy. These receptors came from a man in his fifties or sixties with renal cell carcinoma.

The chain is built from TRBV7-9 and TRBJ1-1; 11 nucleotides match TRBD1. With 1 base clipped from V and 5 bases from J, the junction kept 9 bases outside the gene matches. The CDR3 runs 17 residues. CDR1 SEHNR and CDR2 FQNEAQ come from the germline V gene (reference sequence). This CDR3 is CASSLGWTGGRGTEAFF. In nucleotides, the CDR3 is TGTGCCAGCAGCTTAGGTTGGACAGGGGGCCGGGGGACTGAAGCTTTCTTT. Using reference TRBV7-9 and TRBJ1-1 for the parts outside the CDR3, the full variable domain is DTGVSQNPRHKITKRGQNVTFRCDPISEHNRLYWYRQTLGQGPEFLTYFQNEAQLEKSRLLSDRFSAERPKGSFSTLEIQRTEQGDSAMYLCASSLGWTGGRGTEAFFGQGTRLTVV.

The chain carries TRBV11-3 and TRBJ1-1; a weak D match, TRBD1 (5 bases). V lost 7 bases and J 0 bases, leaving 9 bases between the germline ends. The germline V gene has CDR1 SGHNT and CDR2 YENEEA. This CDR3 region has 13 residues. CDR3 amino acids: CASTQGVNTEAFF. CDR3 in DNA: TGTGCCAGCACCCAAGGGGTGAACACTGAAGCTTTCTTT.

CDR3 sequence (DNA): TGTGCCAGCAGTGCCGACGGTAGCAATCAGCCCCAGCATTTT. Its translation: CASSADGSNQPQHF. The genes are TRBV6-1 and TRBJ1-5; D not resolved. The CDR3 is 14 residues long. The V end was cut by 4 bases, the J end by 0 bases, with 7 bases between. Germline CDR1 MNHNS, CDR2 SASEGT.

The rearrangement joins TRBV9 to TRBJ1-5; tentative D call: TRBD1 (5 bases). Germline CDR1 SGDLS, CDR2 YYNGEE. The CDR3 is 15 residues long. Trimming removed 4 bases at V and 6 bases at J, with 17 bases between. CDR3 DNA sequence: TGTGCCAGCAGCCTCACACCTGGGGCAGGTCAGCCCCAGCATTTT. Its protein product is CASSLTPGAGQPQHF.

This rearrangement joins TRBV29-1 to TRBJ2-3, with 7 bases matching TRBD2. The CDR3 is made up of 15 amino acids. The ends lost 4 bases at V and 0 bases at J; junction bases unmatched: 7. Germline V gives CDR1 SQVTM, CDR2 ANQGSEA. This chain's CDR3 is CSVAWTRRSTDTQYF. The CDR3 coding sequence is TGCAGCGTTGCATGGACTAGGAGAAGCACAGATACGCAGTATTTT.

The chain joins TRBV7-9 to TRBJ2-3, with 8 bases identical to TRBD2. CDR1 SEHNR and CDR2 FQNEAQ come from the germline V gene (reference sequence). The CDR3 has 16 residues. Trimming removed 1 base from V and 0 bases from J; junction bases left unmatched: 3. The CDR3 loop is CASSLGGGRSTDTQYF. As DNA, the CDR3 is TGTGCCAGCAGCTTAGGCGGCGGGAGGAGCACAGATACGCAGTATTTT. Filled out from reference TRBV7-9 and TRBJ2-3, the complete variable domain reads DTGVSQNPRHKITKRGQNVTFRCDPISEHNRLYWYRQTLGQGPEFLTYFQNEAQLEKSRLLSDRFSAERPKGSFSTLEIQRTEQGDSAMYLCASSLGGGRSTDTQYFGPGTRLTVL.

V gene TRBV11-2 combines with J gene TRBJ1-1; TRBD1 is a possible D gene (6 bases). Trimming left V 4 bases short and J 2 bases short, with 26 bases between. CDR1 is SGHAT and CDR2 is FQNNGV in the germline V gene. The CDR3 is made up of 19 amino acids. The CDR3 protein is CASSSQGGGSGTPNTEAFF. In DNA, the CDR3 is TGTGCCAGCAGCTCCCAAGGGGGGGGTTCCGGGACACCCAACACTGAAGCTTTCTTT.

This chain uses TRBV9 with TRBJ2-3; 9 bases are a match to TRBD2. The CDR3 contains 18 residues. Germline assignment: CDR1 SGDLS and CDR2 YYNGEE. After removal of 3 bases from V and 3 bases from J, the junction contained 14 bases not matched to a gene. The CDR3 DNA reads TGTGCCAGCAGCGCAACAGCCCCACTAGCGGGCCTTACAGATACGCAGTATTTT. It yields the protein CASSATAPLAGLTDTQYF.

The chain is built from TRBV18 and TRBJ1-2, with 11 bases fitting TRBD1. The CDR3 consists of 17 residues. From germline, CDR1 is KGHSH and CDR2 LQKENI. J was trimmed by 4 bases and V by 3 bases; bases with no gene match: 10. In DNA, the CDR3 is TGTGCCAGCTCACCGAAAAGGGACAGGGGGACGCCCTATGGCTACACCTTC. It yields the protein CASSPKRDRGTPYGYTF.

The rearrangement links TRBV30 to TRBJ1-2, with TRBD1 as a possible D gene (6 bases). Germline-derived CDR1 and CDR2 are GTSNPN and SVGIG (reference sequence). The CDR3 runs 15 residues. Trimming took off 4 bases at V and 4 bases at J, with 19 bases between the two ends. The CDR3 DNA is TGTGCCTGGACTCCCTTTCCCGGGACACCCTATGGCTACACCTTC. Encoded protein: CAWTPFPGTPYGYTF.

The chain uses TRBV28 and TRBJ1-1; D not certain. Germline CDR1 MDHEN, CDR2 SYDVKM. Trimming stripped 4 bases from V and 4 bases from J, with 22 bases between. The length of the CDR3 is 17 residues. The CDR3 is CASSSTHSTDHRTEAFF. CDR3 nucleotide sequence: TGTGCCAGCAGTTCCACCCACTCCACGGACCACCGCACTGAAGCTTTCTTT.

The chain links TRBV30 to TRBJ2-3; 10 bases fit TRBD2. Losses at the gene ends were 7 bases for V and 2 bases for J; bases not matched to a gene: 6. Germline values: CDR1 GTSNPN, CDR2 SVGIG (reference sequence). The CDR3 is 14 residues long. CDR3: CASPAGGTTDTQYF. As DNA, the CDR3 is TGTGCCTCTCCAGCGGGGGGGACCACAGATACGCAGTATTTT. The complete variable domain, with remaining parts taken from reference TRBV30 and TRBJ2-3, reads SQTIHQWPATLVQPVGSPLSLECTVEGTSNPNLYWYRQAAGRGLQLLFYSVGIGQISSEVPQNLSASRPQDRQFILSSKKLLLSDSGFYLCASPAGGTTDTQYFGPGTRLTVL.

The chain combines TRBV5-1 with TRBJ1-2; 9 nucleotides align to TRBD1. V was clipped by 9 bases and J by 8 bases; unmatched bases: 20. The CDR3 has 16 amino acids. From germline, CDR1 is SGHRS and CDR2 YFSETQ. CDR3 region: CATKAGRTGVLEGYTF. In DNA, the CDR3 is TGCGCCACCAAAGCTGGTAGGACAGGGGTATTGGAAGGCTACACCTTC.

J is TRBJ2-7 and V is TRBV1; TRBD1, the table's D call, was not compared with the DNA. TRBV1 is designated a pseudogene. The CDR3 is made up of 17 amino acids. The DNA for the CDR3 is TGCACCAGCAGCCAAGTGAAGCAGGGGGTAATAGTCCACGAGCAGTACGTC. Its translation: CTSSQVKQGVIVHEQYV.

V and J are TRBV7-2 and TRBJ2-7, with D perhaps TRBD1 or TRBD2 (5 bases each). Germline assignment: CDR1 SGHTA and CDR2 FQGNSA. The CDR3 totals 16 residues. Trimming took 1 base from V and 5 from J, leaving 18 bases between them. For the CDR3, the DNA is TGTGCCAGCAGCTTAGGTTCGGGGCCCTCCCTTGACGAGCAGTACTTC. Protein sequence: CASSLGSGPSLDEQYF.

The chain combines TRBV19 with TRBJ2-6; either TRBD1 or TRBD2 may fit D (5 bases each). The CDR3 consists of 18 residues. V was pared by 3 bases and J by 2 bases, with 17 bases between. CDR1 is LNHDA and CDR2 is SQIVND in the germline V gene (reference sequence). The CDR3 sequence is CASSIGAGLSPGANVLTF. The CDR3 DNA reads TGTGCCAGTAGTATCGGGGCCGGGCTCAGCCCTGGGGCCAACGTCCTGACTTTC.

This clone has a handful of counts. The chain joins TRBV2 to TRBJ1-1, with D perhaps TRBD1 (5 bases). Trimming cost V 4 bases and J 5 bases, with 8 bases left between them. Per the germline V gene, CDR1 is SNHLY and CDR2 is FYNNEI. The length of the CDR3 is 12 residues. In DNA form, the CDR3 reads TGTGCCAGCAGTGTGAGGGGTACTGAAGCTTTCTTT. It is translated as CASSVRGTEAFF.

V is TRBV29-1 and J is TRBJ2-1, with 8 bases lining up with TRBD1. The CDR3 runs 16 residues. With 1 base clipped from V and 0 bases from J, the junction kept 5 bases outside the gene matches. CDR1 SQVTM and CDR2 ANQGSEA come from the germline V gene. The DNA of the CDR3 is TGCAGCGTTGAAGTAAGGGACAGGAGCTCCTACAATGAGCAGTTCTTC. The encoded protein is CSVEVRDRSSYNEQFF.

This clone came up a few times. The V call is TRBV25-1, the J call TRBJ1-3, with 7 bases identical to TRBD1. J was trimmed by 4 bases and V by 6 bases; bases with no gene match: 3. Germline V CDR1 and CDR2: MGHDK, SYGVNS. The CDR3 has 13 amino acids. The chain's CDR3 is CASSRGDGNTIYF. In nucleotides, the CDR3 is TGTGCCAGCAGCAGGGGGGACGGAAACACCATATATTTT.

This chain links TRBV19 with TRBJ1-5, with D perhaps TRBD1 (5 bases). The CDR3 totals 14 residues. V gave up 4 bases and J gave up 7 bases, with 14 bases separating them. From germline, CDR1 is LNHDA and CDR2 SQIVND (reference sequence). CDR3 coding DNA: TGTGCCAGTAGTAGGGGGGGATTAGGGCAGCCCCAGCATTTT. It translates to CASSRGGLGQPQHF.

The count of this clone is one. The chain recombines TRBV6-5 with TRBJ2-5; D not resolved. CDR1 and CDR2 from the germline V gene are MNHEY and SVGAGI. Trimming took 7 bases from V and 5 from J, leaving 8 bases between them. The CDR3 loop spans 11 amino acids. The CDR3 sequence: CASTIQETQYF. CDR3 DNA sequence: TGTGCCAGCACTATCCAGGAGACCCAGTACTTC.

The chain carries TRBV5-1 and TRBJ2-7; 11 nucleotides align to TRBD2. In germline, CDR1 is SGHRS, CDR2 YFSETQ. This CDR3 is built from 15 residues. The ends lost 3 bases at V and 2 bases at J; junction bases unmatched: 4. CDR3 region: CASSSSGGTTYEQYF. Written as DNA, the CDR3 is TGCGCCAGCAGCTCTAGCGGGGGGACAACCTACGAGCAGTACTTC.

V and J are TRBV30 and TRBJ2-2; TRBD2 might be the D (6 bases). The CDR3 sequence is 17 residues long. CDR1 is GTSNPN, CDR2 SVGIG, per germline (reference sequence). Trimming removed 0 bases from V and 3 bases from J, with 17 bases in between. DNA for the CDR3: TGTGCCTGGAGTGTATGGGGGAGGCGACGAGACACCGGGGAGCTGTTTTTT. Amino acids: CAWSVWGRRRDTGELFF.

J is TRBJ2-2 and V is TRBV2, with D possibly matching TRBD2 (5 bases). V lost 6 bases, J lost 6 bases, and 11 bases lay in between. From germline, CDR1 is SNHLY and CDR2 FYNNEI. This CDR3 has 13 residues. The chain's CDR3 is CASREAQSGELFF. CDR3 DNA: TGTGCCAGCAGGGAGGCCCAGTCCGGGGAGCTGTTTTTT. The complete variable domain, with remaining parts taken from reference TRBV2 and TRBJ2-2, reads EPEVTQTPSHQVTQMGQEVILRCVPISNHLYFYWYRQILGQKVEFLVSFYNNEISEKSEIFDDQFSVERPDGSNFTLKIRSTKLEDSAMYFCASREAQSGELFFGEGSRLTVL.

The rearrangement links TRBV25-1 to TRBJ2-3; 7 bases map to TRBD2. V gave up 4 bases and J gave up 7 bases; unmatched junction bases: 5. The CDR3 spans 13 residues. Germline lookup yields CDR1 MGHDK and CDR2 SYGVNS. This CDR3 reads CASSVTGGNTQYF. CDR3 coding DNA: TGTGCCAGCAGTGTGACCGGGGGGAATACGCAGTATTTT.

V is TRBV7-6 and J is TRBJ2-1; D possibly corresponds to TRBD2 (6 bases). Trimming removed 5 bases at V and 5 bases at J, with 13 bases between. Per germline, CDR1 SGHVS and CDR2 FNYEAQ. The CDR3 is 14 amino acids. The CDR3 DNA is TGTGCCAGCAGCAGGGGACTGGGTGACAATGAGCAGTTCTTC. Translating gives CASSRGLGDNEQFF.

The chain combines TRBV2 with TRBJ1-2; 8 nucleotides align to TRBD1. Per germline, CDR1 SNHLY and CDR2 FYNNEI. Trimming at V came to 3 bases and at J to 3 bases, leaving 0 bases not matched to a gene. This CDR3 comprises 13 residues. CDR3 region: CASSEDRDYGYTF. CDR3 nucleotides: TGTGCCAGCAGTGAGGACAGGGACTATGGCTACACCTTC.

The V call is TRBV29-1, the J call TRBJ2-7; 7 bases agree with TRBD2. The CDR3 is made up of 11 amino acids. V was clipped by 4 bases and J by 6 bases; unmatched bases: 3. Germline values: CDR1 SQVTM, CDR2 ANQGSEA. The CDR3 DNA is TGCAGCGTTGCGGGGGGTAGCGAGCAGTACTTC. It encodes CSVAGGSEQYF.

V usage is TRBV27 and J usage is TRBJ2-1, with 13 bases fitting TRBD2. The germline V gene encodes CDR1 MNHEY and CDR2 SMNVEV (reference sequence). The CDR3 is made up of 17 amino acids. V was clipped by 7 bases and J by 0 bases; unmatched bases: 6. The CDR3, as DNA: TGTGCCAGCACAACAAGGACTAGCGGGAGCTCCTACAATGAGCAGTTCTTC. Amino acids: CASTTRTSGSSYNEQFF.

This rearrangement joins TRBV27 to TRBJ2-1; unclear D gene. The CDR3 contains 14 residues. Germline V gene sequence: CDR1 MNHEY, CDR2 SMNVEV (reference sequence). V gave up 6 bases and J gave up 7 bases, with 16 bases separating them. This CDR3 reads CASSPLQAWNEQFF. The CDR3 DNA follows: TGTGCCAGCAGCCCCCTCCAGGCCTGGAATGAGCAGTTCTTC.